Listed here are 24 T cell receptor beta chains from one sample, sequenced in a study of shared clonotypes between healthy human individuals (TCRdb year 2020). CD8 naive samples were CD45RO-negative cells positively selected for CCR7, giving a CD45RA+CCR7+ population that excluded TemRA cells. The library relied on the immunoSEQ multiplex PCR assay. The table was pulled from immuneACCESS by TCRdb, which kept in-frame rearrangements only. Such tables lose some clones; where checked, under half of the loss comes from unresolved V genes, and the rest has no known cause. The sample records approximately 1.9 million clones, roughly 95% of which are singletons. Around 1.8% of the sample is in the top ten clones. The specimen was naive CD8+ T cells from PBMCs. Per the publication, the cell subset or site label means: CD45RA+CCR7+. These receptor sequences come from a man aged 18 to 30 in good health. Some clones in this sample may be carry-over from other donors' samples.

V gene TRBV2 combines with J gene TRBJ2-1; D might be TRBD2 (5 bases). Germline lookup yields CDR1 SNHLY and CDR2 FYNNEI. The CDR3 runs to 15 residues. V was trimmed by 5 bases and J by 3 bases, leaving 14 bases between them. CDR3: CASSREGEGYNEQFF. The CDR3, as DNA: TGTGCCAGCAGTCGTGAGGGTGAGGGCTACAATGAGCAGTTCTTC.

The J gene is TRBJ1-5, the V gene TRBV27; D is perhaps TRBD1 (5 bases). Germline V gene data show CDR1 as MNHEY and CDR2 as SMNVEV (reference sequence). With 6 bases removed from V and 3 bases from J, the gap between germline ends came to 9 bases. The CDR3 length is 13 residues. Here the CDR3 reads CASSQGINQPQHF. In DNA form, the CDR3 reads TGTGCCAGCAGCCAGGGAATCAATCAGCCCCAGCATTTT.

This rearrangement joins TRBV7-8 to TRBJ2-7; 9 bases fit TRBD2. Germline CDR1 and CDR2: SGHVS and FQNEAQ. The CDR3 contains 15 residues. Germline trimming cut 4 bases from V and 9 bases from J; bases unmatched to any gene: 13. CDR3 amino acids: CASSSGTSRGRAQYF. The CDR3, as DNA: TGTGCCAGCAGCTCCGGGACTAGCCGTGGAAGAGCGCAGTACTTC.

This chain joins TRBV28 and TRBJ2-7; maybe TRBD1 (6 bases). The length of the CDR3 is 14 residues. Germline V gene lookup returns CDR1 MDHEN and CDR2 SYDVKM. Trimming pared 7 bases from V and 5 bases from J, leaving 18 bases between. This CDR3 reads CASTPVGAGDEQYF. The CDR3 DNA follows: TGTGCCAGCACTCCGGTGGGGGCTGGCGACGAGCAGTACTTC.

In the case of this clone: The same CDR3 can be traced to other DNA sequences in this sample. CDR3: CASSLLGVTEAFF. The CDR3 nucleotides read TGTGCCAGCAGTTTATTGGGGGTTACTGAAGCTTTCTTT. The chain combines TRBV27 with TRBJ1-1; D possibly corresponds to TRBD1 (5 bases). V dropped 1 base and J dropped 5 bases, with 8 bases sitting between them. The germline gives CDR1 MNHEY, CDR2 SMNVEV (reference sequence). The CDR3 runs to 13 residues.

The CDR3, as DNA: TGTGCCAGCAGGAGGCTCAACACTGAAGCTTTCTTT. Translated, it gives CASRRLNTEAFF. The chain is built from TRBV7-9 and TRBJ1-1; D call uncertain. The V and J ends lost 6 bases and 2 bases respectively, with 7 bases between them. From germline, CDR1 is SEHNR and CDR2 FQNEAQ (reference sequence). The CDR3 contains 12 residues. Full variable domain (missing parts from reference TRBV7-9 and TRBJ1-1): DTGVSQNPRHKITKRGQNVTFRCDPISEHNRLYWYRQTLGQGPEFLTYFQNEAQLEKSRLLSDRFSAERPKGSFSTLEIQRTEQGDSAMYLCASRRLNTEAFFGQGTRLTVV.

This sequence joins TRBV7-9 and TRBJ2-2, with D unclear. The CDR3 extends over 12 amino acids. V lost 11 bases and J lost 1, with 8 bases in between. The V gene's germline CDR1 is SEHNR and CDR2 FQNEAQ (reference sequence). The CDR3 sequence: CAVQWNTGELFF. Here the CDR3 DNA reads TGTGCCGTCCAATGGAACACCGGGGAGCTGTTTTTT.

This chain uses TRBV7-9 with TRBJ2-7; TRBD2 aligns across 7 bases. J gave up 3 bases and V 7 bases, and 12 bases lay outside the gene matches. The CDR3 sequence is 15 residues long. Germline V gene data show CDR1 as SEHNR and CDR2 as FQNEAQ (reference sequence). This CDR3 reads CASTTSSGPHYEQYF. CDR3 nucleotide sequence: TGTGCCAGCACCACCAGTAGCGGGCCCCACTACGAGCAGTACTTC.

The genes are TRBV5-8 and TRBJ2-3; D is unclear. CDR3 length equals 14 residues. The germline V gene encodes CDR1 SGHTS and CDR2 YDEGEE. V was pared by 2 bases and J by 2 bases, with 9 bases between. The CDR3 is CASSFLSITDTQYF. Written as DNA, the CDR3 is TGTGCCAGCAGCTTTTTGTCGATCACAGATACGCAGTATTTT. Looking up the rest from reference TRBV5-8 and TRBJ2-3 gives the full variable domain: EAGVTQSPTHLIKTRGQQATLRCSPISGHTSVYWYQQALGLGLQFLLWYDEGEERNRGNFPPRFSGRQFPNYSSELNVNALELEDSALYLCASSFLSITDTQYFGPGTRLTVL.

The chain has TRBV28 and TRBJ1-2, with 8 bases fitting TRBD1. J gave up 7 bases and V 5 bases, and 15 bases lay outside the gene matches. Germline V CDR1 and CDR2: MDHEN, SYDVKM. The CDR3 covers 16 residues. The CDR3 spells CASSPGTGAPRSGYTF. In DNA, the CDR3 is TGTGCCAGCAGTCCAGGGACAGGAGCCCCCAGGAGTGGCTACACCTTC.

This clone was observed once. The chain employs TRBV13 and TRBJ1-2; D is uncertain. There are 13 residues in the CDR3. Between the trimmed V and J ends, which lost 6 bases and 3 bases, there was a span of 11 bases. Per germline, CDR1 PRHDT and CDR2 FYEKMQ (reference sequence). The CDR3: CASRPDGDYGYTF. The CDR3 DNA follows: TGTGCCAGCAGGCCGGATGGGGACTATGGCTACACCTTC.

The chain carries TRBV11-1 and TRBJ1-1; possible D gene TRBD1, 5 bases. Germline V lookup: CDR1 SGHAT, CDR2 FQDESV (reference sequence). V shed 5 bases and J shed 0 bases, with 19 bases lying between them. CDR3 size: 17 residues. CDR3 amino acids: CASSTLPGEGMNTEAFF. CDR3 in DNA: TGTGCCAGCAGCACTCTACCGGGGGAGGGGATGAACACTGAAGCTTTCTTT. The full variable domain, its missing parts supplied by reference TRBV11-1 and TRBJ1-1, is EAEVAQSPRYKITEKSQAVAFWCDPISGHATLYWYRQILGQGPELLVQFQDESVVDDSQLPKDRFSAERLKGVDSTLKIQPAELGDSAMYLCASSTLPGEGMNTEAFFGQGTRLTVV.

The rearrangement joins TRBV19 to TRBJ1-1, with D maybe TRBD1 (6 bases). V lost 6 bases and J 0 bases, leaving 11 bases between the germline ends. The CDR3 has 14 amino acids. The V gene's germline CDR1 is LNHDA and CDR2 SQIVND (reference sequence). This chain's CDR3 is CASRTGAMNTEAFF. Written as DNA, the CDR3 is TGTGCCAGTAGGACAGGCGCCATGAACACTGAAGCTTTCTTT. The full variable domain, in which reference TRBV19 and TRBJ1-1 provide the parts outside the CDR3, is DGGITQSPKYLFRKEGQNVTLSCEQNLNHDAMYWYRQDPGQGLRLIYYSQIVNDFQKGDIAEGYSVSREKKESFPLTVTSAQKNPTAFYLCASRTGAMNTEAFFGQGTRLTVV.

The chain recombines TRBV5-1 with TRBJ1-2; 9 bases line up with TRBD1. This CDR3 is 15 amino acids long. J gave up 5 bases and V 0 bases, and 5 bases lay outside the gene matches. CDR1 and CDR2 from the germline V gene are SGHRS and YFSETQ. In DNA, the CDR3 is TGCGCCAGCAGCTTGGTCGGGACAGGGCCATATGGCTACACCTTC. This translates into CASSLVGTGPYGYTF. Supplemented by reference TRBV5-1 and TRBJ1-2, the full variable domain reads KAGVTQTPRYLIKTRGQQVTLSCSPISGHRSVSWYQQTPGQGLQFLFEYFSETQRNKGNFPGRFSGRQFSNSRSEMNVSTLELGDSALYLCASSLVGTGPYGYTFGSGTRLTVV.

V and J are TRBV5-1 and TRBJ2-7; D is uncertain. Germline CDR1 and CDR2: SGHRS and YFSETQ. Between the trimmed V and J ends, which lost 1 base and 5 bases, there was a span of 10 bases. The CDR3 is made up of 13 amino acids. The CDR3 spells CASSLSLSHEQYF. Written as DNA, the CDR3 is TGCGCCAGCAGCTTGTCTTTATCCCACGAGCAGTACTTC.

In the case of this clone: A read error may produce the germline difference seen at one junction end. The chain employs TRBV15 and TRBJ2-7; D could derive from TRBD1 or TRBD2 (5 bases each). The germline V gene encodes CDR1 LNHNV and CDR2 YYDKDF (reference sequence). CDR3 size: 13 residues. The CDR3 here is CATSSGVSGTENF. CDR3 in DNA: TGTGCCACCAGCAGTGGTGTTTCGGGGACGGAGAACTTC.

The chain is built from TRBV11-2 and TRBJ2-7, with 9 bases identical to TRBD2. The junction had 3 bases not matched to a gene; V was cut back by 4 bases and J by 2 bases. This CDR3 is built from 14 residues. CDR1 and CDR2 from the germline V gene are SGHAT and FQNNGV. DNA for the CDR3: TGTGCCAGCAGCTCGACTAGCGGTGCCTACGAGCAGTACTTC. Protein: CASSSTSGAYEQYF.

The chain is built from TRBV4-3 and TRBJ2-1; 12 bases agree with TRBD1. V gave up 4 bases and J gave up 4 bases; unmatched junction bases: 2. This CDR3 contains 15 residues. CDR1 and CDR2 (germline): LGHNA, YSLEER. The CDR3 sequence: CASSRDRGPYNEQFF. CDR3 DNA: TGCGCCAGCAGCCGGGACAGGGGGCCGTACAATGAGCAGTTCTTC.

In its sample, this clone was seen once. The chain uses TRBV27 and TRBJ2-1; no clear D. CDR1 and CDR2 from the germline V gene are MNHEY and SMNVEV (reference sequence). Trimming took off 3 bases at V and 0 bases at J, with 12 bases between the two ends. CDR3 size: 16 residues. CDR3 sequence: CASSFLGESSYNEQFF. CDR3 DNA sequence: TGTGCCAGCAGTTTTCTGGGCGAGAGCTCCTACAATGAGCAGTTCTTC.

This sequence joins TRBV19 and TRBJ1-5, with 8 bases fitting TRBD1. J gave up 1 base and V 7 bases, and 6 bases lay outside the gene matches. Per the germline V gene, CDR1 is LNHDA and CDR2 is SQIVND (reference sequence). This CDR3 has 15 amino acids. Here the CDR3 DNA reads TGTGCCAGTACCGCCGACAGGGGCAGCAATCAGCCCCAGCATTTT. The encoded protein is CASTADRGSNQPQHF.

This chain links TRBV11-2 with TRBJ2-7; unclear D gene. The CDR3 length is 14 residues. Germline V gives CDR1 SGHAT, CDR2 FQNNGV. The V gene lost 4 bases and the J gene lost 1 base, with 11 bases spanning the gap. The CDR3 DNA follows: TGTGCCAGCAGCTCCAGGACCGATTCCTACGAGCAGTACTTC. Translated, it gives CASSSRTDSYEQYF.

The chain joins TRBV5-1 to TRBJ1-5, with TRBD1 identical over 8 bases. Trimming removed 0 bases from V and 4 bases from J; junction bases left unmatched: 9. CDR3 length: 17 amino acids. Per the germline V gene, CDR1 is SGHRS and CDR2 is YFSETQ. CDR3 sequence (DNA): TGCGCCAGCAGCTTGGAAGGACAGGGAGGCCCGAATCAGCCCCAGCATTTT. Its translation: CASSLEGQGGPNQPQHF.

J is TRBJ2-2 and V is TRBV11-2; 8 nucleotides align to TRBD1. With V trimmed by 4 bases and J by 7 bases, 5 bases remained unmatched. This CDR3 region has 14 residues. Germline CDR1 is SGHAT and CDR2 is FQNNGV. This chain's CDR3 is CASSSGQVVGELFF. The DNA for the CDR3 is TGTGCCAGCAGCTCGGGACAGGTGGTCGGGGAGCTGTTTTTT.

This rearrangement joins TRBV5-1 to TRBJ1-1; 9 positions agree with TRBD1. Looked up from germline, CDR1 is SGHRS and CDR2 is YFSETQ. The CDR3 is 15 amino acids. J gave up 6 bases and V 4 bases, and 10 bases lay outside the gene matches. DNA of the CDR3: TGCGCCAGCAGCAAAACAACAGGGGGCAGCGCTGAAGCTTTCTTT. It codes for CASSKTTGGSAEAFF.